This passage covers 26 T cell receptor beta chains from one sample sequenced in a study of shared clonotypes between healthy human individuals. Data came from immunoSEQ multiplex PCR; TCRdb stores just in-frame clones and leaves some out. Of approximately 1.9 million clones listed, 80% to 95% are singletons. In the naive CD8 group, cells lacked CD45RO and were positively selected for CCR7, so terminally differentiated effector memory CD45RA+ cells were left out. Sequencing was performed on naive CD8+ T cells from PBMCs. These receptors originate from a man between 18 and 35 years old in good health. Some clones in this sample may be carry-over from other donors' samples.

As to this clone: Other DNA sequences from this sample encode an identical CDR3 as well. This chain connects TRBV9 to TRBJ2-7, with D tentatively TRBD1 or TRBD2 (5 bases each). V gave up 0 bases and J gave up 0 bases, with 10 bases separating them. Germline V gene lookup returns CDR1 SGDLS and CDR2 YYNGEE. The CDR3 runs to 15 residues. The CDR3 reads CASSVVGDSSYEQYF. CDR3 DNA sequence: TGTGCCAGCAGCGTAGTGGGAGACAGCTCCTACGAGCAGTACTTC.

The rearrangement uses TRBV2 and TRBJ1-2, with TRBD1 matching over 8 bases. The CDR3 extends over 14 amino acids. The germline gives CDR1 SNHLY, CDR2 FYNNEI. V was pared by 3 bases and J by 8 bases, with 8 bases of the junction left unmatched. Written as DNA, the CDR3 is TGTGCCAGCAGTGATGGGACAGGCGGGCGAGGCTACACCTTC. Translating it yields CASSDGTGGRGYTF.

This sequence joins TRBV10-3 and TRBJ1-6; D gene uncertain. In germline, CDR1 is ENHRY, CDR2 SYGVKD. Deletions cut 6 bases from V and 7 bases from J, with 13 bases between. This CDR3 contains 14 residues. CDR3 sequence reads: CAIREIGQNSPLHF. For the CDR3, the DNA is TGTGCCATCAGAGAAATAGGTCAGAATTCACCCCTCCACTTT.

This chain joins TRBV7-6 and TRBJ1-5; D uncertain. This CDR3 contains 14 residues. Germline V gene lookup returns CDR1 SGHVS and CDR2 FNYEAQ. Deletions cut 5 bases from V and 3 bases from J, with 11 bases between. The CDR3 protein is CASSPLSYNQPQHF. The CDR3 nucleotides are TGTGCCAGCAGCCCCCTCTCTTACAATCAGCCCCAGCATTTT.

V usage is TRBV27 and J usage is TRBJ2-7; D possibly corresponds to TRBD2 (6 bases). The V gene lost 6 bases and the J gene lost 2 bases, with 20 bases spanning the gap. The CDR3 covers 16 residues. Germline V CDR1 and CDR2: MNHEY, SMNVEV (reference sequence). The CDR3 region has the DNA TGTGCCAGCAGCCCATCGCGGGGCCCGTTTCCCTACGAGCAGTACTTC. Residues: CASSPSRGPFPYEQYF.

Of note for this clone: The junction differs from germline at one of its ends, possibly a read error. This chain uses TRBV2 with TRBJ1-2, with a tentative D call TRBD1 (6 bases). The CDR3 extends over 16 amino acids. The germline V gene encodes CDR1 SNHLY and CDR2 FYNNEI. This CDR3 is CAISPTGTVANYGYTF. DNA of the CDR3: TGTGCCATCAGTCCAACAGGGACGGTAGCTAACTATGGCTACACCTTC.

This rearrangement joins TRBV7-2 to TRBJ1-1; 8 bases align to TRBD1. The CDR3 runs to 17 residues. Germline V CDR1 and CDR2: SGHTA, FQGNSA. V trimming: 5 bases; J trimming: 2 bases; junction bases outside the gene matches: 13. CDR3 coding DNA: TGTGCCAGCAGCAACCGATACATGACAGGGGCTAACACTGAAGCTTTCTTT. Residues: CASSNRYMTGANTEAFF.

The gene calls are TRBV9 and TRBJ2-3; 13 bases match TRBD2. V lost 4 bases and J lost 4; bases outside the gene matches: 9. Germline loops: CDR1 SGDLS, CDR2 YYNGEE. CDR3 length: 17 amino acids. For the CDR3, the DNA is TGTGCCAGCAGCTATAATGGACTAGCGGGAGAGGCAGATACGCAGTATTTT. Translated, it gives CASSYNGLAGEADTQYF. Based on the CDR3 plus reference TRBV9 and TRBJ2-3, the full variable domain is DSGVTQTPKHLITATGQRVTLRCSPRSGDLSVYWYQQSLDQGLQFLIQYYNGEERAKGNILERFSAQQFPDLHSELNLSSLELGDSALYFCASSYNGLAGEADTQYFGPGTRLTVL.

This CDR3 is CASSAPGLLGNEQFF. The CDR3 DNA reads as TGTGCCAGCAGCGCACCGGGACTCCTAGGGAATGAGCAGTTCTTC. The chain employs TRBV7-6 and TRBJ2-1; possible D gene TRBD2, 6 bases. CDR3 length: 15 residues. Germline V lookup: CDR1 SGHVS, CDR2 FNYEAQ. Trimming left V 5 bases short and J 7 bases short, with 18 bases between.

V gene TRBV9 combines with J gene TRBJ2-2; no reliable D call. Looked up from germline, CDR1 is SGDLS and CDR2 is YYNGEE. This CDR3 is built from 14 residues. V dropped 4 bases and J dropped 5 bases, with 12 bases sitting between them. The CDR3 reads CASSFYLGTGELFF. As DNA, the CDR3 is TGTGCCAGCAGCTTCTACCTCGGGACCGGGGAGCTGTTTTTT.

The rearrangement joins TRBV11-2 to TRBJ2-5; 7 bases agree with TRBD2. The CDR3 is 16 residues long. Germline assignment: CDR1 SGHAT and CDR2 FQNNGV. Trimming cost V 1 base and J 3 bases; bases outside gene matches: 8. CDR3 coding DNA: TGTGCCAGCAGCTTAGTCTGGGAGGGAGGGAAAGAGACCCAGTACTTC. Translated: CASSLVWEGGKETQYF.

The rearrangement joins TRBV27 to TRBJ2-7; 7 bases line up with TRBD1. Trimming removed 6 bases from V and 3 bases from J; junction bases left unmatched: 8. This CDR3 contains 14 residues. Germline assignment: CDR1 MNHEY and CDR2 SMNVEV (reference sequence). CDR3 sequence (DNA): TGTGCCAGCAGCGCGAACAGGGACAGCTACGAGCAGTACTTC. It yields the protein CASSANRDSYEQYF.

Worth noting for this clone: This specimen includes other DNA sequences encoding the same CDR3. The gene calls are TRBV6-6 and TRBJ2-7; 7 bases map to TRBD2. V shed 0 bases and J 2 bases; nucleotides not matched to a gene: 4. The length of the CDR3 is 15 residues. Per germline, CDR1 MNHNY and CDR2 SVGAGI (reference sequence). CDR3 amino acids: CASSYSSSGAYEQYF. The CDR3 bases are TGTGCCAGCAGTTACTCTTCTAGCGGAGCCTACGAGCAGTACTTC.

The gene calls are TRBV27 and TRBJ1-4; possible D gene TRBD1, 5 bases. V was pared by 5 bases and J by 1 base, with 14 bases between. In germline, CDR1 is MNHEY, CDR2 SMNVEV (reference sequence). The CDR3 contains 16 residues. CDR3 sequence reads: CASSPYSGQTNEKLFF. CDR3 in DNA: TGTGCCAGCAGTCCCTATTCCGGACAAACTAATGAAAAACTGTTTTTT. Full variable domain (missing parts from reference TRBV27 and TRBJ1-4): EAQVTQNPRYLITVTGKKLTVTCSQNMNHEYMSWYRQDPGLGLRQIYYSMNVEVTDKGDVPEGYKVSRKEKRNFPLILESPSPNQTSLYFCASSPYSGQTNEKLFFGSGTQLSVL.

CDR3 loop: CASSVASKDTQYF. The CDR3 coding sequence is TGTGCCAGCAGCGTAGCTAGCAAGGATACGCAGTATTTT. The rearrangement joins TRBV9 to TRBJ2-3, with a tentative D call TRBD2 (5 bases). Germline V gene sequence: CDR1 SGDLS, CDR2 YYNGEE. Trimming pared 0 bases from V and 6 bases from J, leaving 8 bases between. The CDR3 totals 13 residues.

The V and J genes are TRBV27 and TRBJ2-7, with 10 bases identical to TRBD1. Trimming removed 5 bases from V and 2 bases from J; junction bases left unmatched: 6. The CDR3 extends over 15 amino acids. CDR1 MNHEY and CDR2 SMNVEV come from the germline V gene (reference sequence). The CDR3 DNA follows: TGTGCCAGCAGTCCCGGGACAGGGGCCACCTACGAGCAGTACTTC. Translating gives CASSPGTGATYEQYF.

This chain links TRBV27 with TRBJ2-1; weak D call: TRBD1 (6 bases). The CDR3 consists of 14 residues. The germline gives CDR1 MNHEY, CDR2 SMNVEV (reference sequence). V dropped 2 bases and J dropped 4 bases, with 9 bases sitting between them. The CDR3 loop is CASSLQDRYNEQFF. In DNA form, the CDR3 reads TGTGCCAGCAGTTTACAGGACAGATACAATGAGCAGTTCTTC.

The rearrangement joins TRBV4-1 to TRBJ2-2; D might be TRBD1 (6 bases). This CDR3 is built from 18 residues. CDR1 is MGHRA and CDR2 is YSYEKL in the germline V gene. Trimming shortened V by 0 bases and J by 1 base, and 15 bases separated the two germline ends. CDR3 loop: CASSQDYSGEENTGELFF. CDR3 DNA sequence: TGCGCCAGCAGCCAAGACTACTCAGGGGAAGAGAACACCGGGGAGCTGTTTTTT.

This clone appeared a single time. CDR3 bases: TGTGCCAGCAGCTCAATGGGGACAGGGGGAAACACCATATATTTT. Its translation is CASSSMGTGGNTIYF. The rearrangement links TRBV7-8 to TRBJ1-3; TRBD1 matches at 9 bases. The CDR3 runs 15 residues. V was pared by 4 bases and J by 4 bases, with 5 bases of the junction left unmatched. Per germline, CDR1 SGHVS and CDR2 FQNEAQ. The variable domain in full, with the rest retrieved from reference TRBV7-8 and TRBJ1-3, is GAGVSQSPRYKVAKRGQDVALRCDPISGHVSLFWYQQALGQGPEFLTYFQNEAQLDKSGLPSDRFFAERPEGSVSTLKIQRTQQEDSAVYLCASSSMGTGGNTIYFGEGSWLTVV.

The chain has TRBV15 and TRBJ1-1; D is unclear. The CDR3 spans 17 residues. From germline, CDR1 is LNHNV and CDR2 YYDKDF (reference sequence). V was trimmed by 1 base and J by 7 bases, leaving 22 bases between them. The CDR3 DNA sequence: TGTGCCACCAGCAGAGCTAGGAGACTCCAAAGATACGATGAAGCTTTCTTT. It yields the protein CATSRARRLQRYDEAFF.

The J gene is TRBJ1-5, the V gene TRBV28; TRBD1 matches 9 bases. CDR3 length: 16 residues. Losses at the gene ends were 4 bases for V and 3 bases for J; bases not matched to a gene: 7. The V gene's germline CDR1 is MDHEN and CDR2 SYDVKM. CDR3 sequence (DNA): TGTGCCAGCAGTTCACCGGGACAGGGCGCCAATCAGCCCCAGCATTTT. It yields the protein CASSSPGQGANQPQHF.

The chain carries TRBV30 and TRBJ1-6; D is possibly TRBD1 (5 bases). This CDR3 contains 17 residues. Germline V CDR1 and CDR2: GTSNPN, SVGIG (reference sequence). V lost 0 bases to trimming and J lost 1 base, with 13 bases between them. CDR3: CAWSVIGGESYNSPLHF. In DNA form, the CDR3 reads TGTGCCTGGAGTGTAATCGGGGGGGAATCCTATAATTCACCCCTCCACTTT. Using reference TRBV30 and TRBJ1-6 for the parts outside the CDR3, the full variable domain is SQTIHQWPATLVQPVGSPLSLECTVEGTSNPNLYWYRQAAGRGLQLLFYSVGIGQISSEVPQNLSASRPQDRQFILSSKKLLLSDSGFYLCAWSVIGGESYNSPLHFGNGTRLTVT.

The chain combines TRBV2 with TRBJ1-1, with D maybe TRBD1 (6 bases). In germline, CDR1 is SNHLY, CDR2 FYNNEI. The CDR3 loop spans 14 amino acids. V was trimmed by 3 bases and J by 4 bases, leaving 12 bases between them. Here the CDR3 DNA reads TGTGCCAGCAGTGAGGCGGGGGCGAGCACTGAAGCTTTCTTT. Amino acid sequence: CASSEAGASTEAFF.

CDR3 residues: CASSTTPGQSSYEQYF. The CDR3 DNA is TGTGCCAGCAGCACAACGCCGGGACAGAGTTCCTACGAGCAGTACTTC. The chain links TRBV9 to TRBJ2-7; 7 bases line up with TRBD1. Germline V gene lookup returns CDR1 SGDLS and CDR2 YYNGEE. V was clipped by 4 bases and J by 1 base; unmatched bases: 11. The CDR3 runs 16 residues.

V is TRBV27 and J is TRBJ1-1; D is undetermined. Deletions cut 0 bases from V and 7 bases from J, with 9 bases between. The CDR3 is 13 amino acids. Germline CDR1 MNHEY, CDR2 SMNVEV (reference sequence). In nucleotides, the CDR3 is TGTGCCAGCAGTTTATCTGCCATCCATGAAGCTTTCTTT. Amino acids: CASSLSAIHEAFF.

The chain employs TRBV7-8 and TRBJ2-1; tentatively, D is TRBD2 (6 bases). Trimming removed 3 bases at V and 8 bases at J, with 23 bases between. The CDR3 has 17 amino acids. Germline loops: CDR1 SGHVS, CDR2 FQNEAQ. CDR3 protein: CASSFKGSGGPGHEQFF. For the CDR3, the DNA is TGTGCCAGCAGCTTCAAGGGGTCCGGGGGACCGGGCCATGAGCAGTTCTTC.